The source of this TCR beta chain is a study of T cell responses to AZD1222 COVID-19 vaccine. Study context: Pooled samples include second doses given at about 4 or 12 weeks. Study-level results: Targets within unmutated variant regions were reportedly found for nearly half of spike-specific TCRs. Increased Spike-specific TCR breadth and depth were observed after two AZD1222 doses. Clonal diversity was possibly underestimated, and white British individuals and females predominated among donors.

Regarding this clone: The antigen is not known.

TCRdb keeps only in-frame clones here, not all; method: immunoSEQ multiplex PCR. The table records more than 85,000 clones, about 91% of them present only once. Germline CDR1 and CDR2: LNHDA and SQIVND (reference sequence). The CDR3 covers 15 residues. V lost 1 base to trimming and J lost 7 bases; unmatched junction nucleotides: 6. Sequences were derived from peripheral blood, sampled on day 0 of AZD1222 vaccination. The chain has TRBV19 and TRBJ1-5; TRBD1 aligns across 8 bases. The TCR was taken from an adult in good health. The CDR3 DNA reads TGTGCCAGTAGTATAGCACCAGGGGGCTACCAGCCCCAGCATTTT. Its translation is CASSIAPGGYQPQHF.